Listed here is a single T cell receptor (beta chain). This sample also contains other DNA sequences that code for the same CDR3. No patient had autoimmune disease or received systemic immunosuppression. The data were obtained in a study of OX40 agonist ivuxolimab in advanced cancers. About the research overall: Melanoma, hepatocellular carcinoma, head and neck or renal cell cancer occurred in dose-escalation patients. Averaging roughly 60 years in age, with a range of roughly 20 to 90, the cohort was approximately 84% male.

This CDR3 has 13 amino acids. Looked up from germline, CDR1 is SGDLS and CDR2 is YYNGEE. Trimming removed 0 bases at V and 2 bases at J, with 5 bases between. Using immunoSEQ multiplex PCR, the repertoire was profiled, and TCRdb retains in-frame clones only, with some absent. The sample consists of some 120,000 clones, about 90% of them appearing once. This chain connects TRBV9 to TRBJ2-5; D ambiguous. Specimen: CD4+ or CD8+ T cells sorted from blood, collected in a trial of the OX40 agonist ivuxolimab. The receptor's source is an adult with an advanced solid tumor such as melanoma, head and neck, liver or kidney cancer. The CDR3: CASSVDRQETQYF. CDR3 DNA: TGTGCCAGCAGCGTAGACAGACAAGAGACCCAGTACTTC.